Listed below are T cell receptor beta chains from one sample, sequenced in a study of early T cells in non-severe SARS-CoV-2 infection. TCRdb recomputed calls from the 5' RACE reads with MiXCR, one row per CDR3 protein. The sample has around 82,000 distinct CDR3 sequences, around 11% seen once. Sequencing input: whole blood. These TCRs come from an adult who was a healthcare worker with PCR-confirmed SARS-CoV-2 infection or an uninfected control (not recorded which). The CDR3 runs from the conserved cysteine through the conserved F or W. D genes are given only for firm matches. Rows may omit the clone size; those that give it use once, few, many or a size class.

>many|TRBJ2-3|-|14|TRBV12-3/TRBV12-4
CASSLSGGADTQYF
TGTGCCAGCAGTTTATCTGGGGGAGCAGATACGCAGTATTTT
>few|TRBJ2-1|TRBD1|12|TRBV7-2
CASSSQGNEQFF
TGTGCCAGCAGCTCACAGGGGAATGAGCAGTTCTTC
>few|TRBJ2-5|TRBD2|13|TRBV6-2/TRBV6-3
CASSRRGQETQYF
TGTGCCAGCAGTCGGCGGGGGCAAGAGACCCAGTACTTC
>few|TRBJ2-1|-|16|TRBV19
CASSIGRGTYYNEQFF
TGTGCCAGTAGTATAGGAAGAGGGACTTACTACAATGAGCAGTTCTTC
>many|TRBJ2-1|-|16|TRBV6-1
CASRSPLRISYNEQFF
TGTGCCAGCAGATCACCCCTCCGAATCTCCTACAATGAGCAGTTCTTC
>many|TRBJ2-5|-|15|TRBV11-2
CASSLGGGRRETQYF
TGTGCCAGCAGCTTAGGAGGGGGGCGGCGAGAGACCCAGTACTTC
>-|TRBJ1-1|-|14|TRBV2
CASTRLGGDTEAFF
TGTGCCAGCACCCGATTAGGGGGAGACACTGAAGCTTTCTTT
>-|TRBJ1-5|-|13|TRBV27
CASSLMGNQPQHF
TGTGCCAGCAGTTTGATGGGCAATCAGCCCCAGCATTTT
>-|TRBJ2-5|-|17|TRBV11-2
CASSLDGQGEYQETQYF
TGTGCCAGCAGCTTAGATGGGCAGGGCGAGTACCAAGAGACCCAGTACTTC
>many|TRBJ2-5|TRBD1|16|TRBV27
CASSSRGLKVLETQYF
TGTGCCAGCAGTTCGAGGGGGCTGAAGGTATTGGAGACCCAGTACTTC
>-|TRBJ1-2|-|15|TRBV4-3
CASSQVDSPNYGYTF
TGCGCCAGCAGCCAAGTAGACAGCCCAAACTATGGCTACACCTTC
>few|TRBJ1-1|-|16|TRBV30
CAWSVPVTGMNTEAFF
TGTGCCTGGAGTGTCCCCGTAACAGGGATGAACACTGAAGCTTTCTTT
>many|TRBJ1-1|-|14|TRBV2
CASTEQWGGTEAFF
TGTGCCAGCACCGAGCAGTGGGGGGGCACTGAAGCTTTCTTT
>-|TRBJ2-1|TRBD1|15|TRBV15
CATSFGQGAHNEQFF
TGTGCCACCAGCTTCGGACAGGGGGCCCACAATGAGCAGTTCTTC
>few|TRBJ2-1|-|15|TRBV11-2
CASSLDWGTGNEQFF
TGTGCCAGCAGCTTAGATTGGGGGACCGGGAATGAGCAGTTCTTC
>-|TRBJ1-5|-|18|TRBV2
CASSEFSAALKRNQPQHF
TGTGCCAGCAGTGAATTCTCGGCAGCGCTTAAACGCAATCAGCCCCAGCATTTT
>medium-sized|TRBJ1-2|TRBD1|13|TRBV12-3/TRBV12-4
CASSVGQKYGYTF
TGTGCCAGCAGTGTGGGACAGAAGTATGGCTACACCTTC
>many|TRBJ2-7|TRBD1|14|TRBV27
CASRGRTGPYEQYF
TGTGCCAGCAGAGGACGGACAGGGCCCTACGAGCAGTACTTC